This paragraph covers one T cell receptor beta chain sequence. Trimming removed 2 bases from V and 1 base from J; junction bases left unmatched: 4. The length of the CDR3 is 16 residues. Germline-derived CDR1 and CDR2 are SGHRS and YFSETQ. This sample was included in a study of blood T cell repertoires in COVID-19. Study summary: Both acute and convalescent COVID-19 samples were obtained from the United States, Italy and Spain. From T cells, B-cell-depleted T cells, or PBMCs came the material, which was cDNA or gDNA.

As handled by the study authors: Amplification from reference gene primers served as the basis for estimated nucleated cell counts. The assay was immunoSEQ multiplex PCR, and TCRdb's table has in-frame clones only and misses some. From that table come the V and J calls and clone size; the DNA was used to work out D and trimming. The sample consists of some 210,000 clones, about 89% of them appearing once. The chain combines TRBV5-1 with TRBJ1-3, with 9 bases aligning to TRBD1. The sample consisted of peripheral blood. This receptor was obtained from a woman between 40 and 55 years old with acute or convalescent COVID-19. The CDR3 sequence: CASSFSDRGSGNTIYF. For the CDR3, the DNA is TGCGCCAGCAGCTTTTCGGACAGGGGTTCTGGAAACACCATATATTTT.